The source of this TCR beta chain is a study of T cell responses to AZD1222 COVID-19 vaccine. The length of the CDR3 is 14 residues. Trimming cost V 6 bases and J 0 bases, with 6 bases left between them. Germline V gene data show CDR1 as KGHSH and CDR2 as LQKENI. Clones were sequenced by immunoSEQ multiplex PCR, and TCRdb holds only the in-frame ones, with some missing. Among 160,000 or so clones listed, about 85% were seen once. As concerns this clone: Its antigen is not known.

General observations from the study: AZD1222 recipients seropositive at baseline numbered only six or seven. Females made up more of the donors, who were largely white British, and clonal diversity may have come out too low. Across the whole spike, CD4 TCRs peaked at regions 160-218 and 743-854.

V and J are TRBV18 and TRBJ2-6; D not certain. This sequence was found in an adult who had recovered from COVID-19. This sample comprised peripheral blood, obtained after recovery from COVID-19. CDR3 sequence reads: CASSRASGANVLTF. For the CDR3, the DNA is TGTGCCAGCTCCCGGGCCTCTGGGGCCAACGTCCTGACTTTC.